The 5 T cell receptor beta chains given below trace back to one sample, sequenced in a study of OX40 agonist ivuxolimab in advanced cancers. Generated by immunoSEQ multiplex PCR, the TCRdb table keeps only in-frame clones and is missing some. Seen here are roughly 15,000 clones, about 77% observed once, and the top ten hold 35% to 45%. The sequencing used CD4+ or CD8+ T cells sorted from blood, collected in a trial of the OX40 agonist ivuxolimab. These receptors originate from an adult with an advanced solid tumor such as melanoma, head and neck, liver or kidney cancer.

V and J are TRBV29-1 and TRBJ2-2; maybe TRBD2 (6 bases). Trimming took 2 bases from V and 5 from J, leaving 15 bases between them. Germline V gives CDR1 SQVTM, CDR2 ANQGSEA. The CDR3 loop spans 15 amino acids. CDR3 protein: CSVERVAAKTGELFF. Written as DNA, the CDR3 is TGCAGCGTTGAAAGGGTAGCGGCAAAGACCGGGGAGCTGTTTTTT.

This sequence joins TRBV28 and TRBJ2-7, with TRBD2 matching over 7 bases. J gave up 2 bases and V 4 bases, and 5 bases lay outside the gene matches. CDR3 length: 14 residues. The germline gives CDR1 MDHEN, CDR2 SYDVKM. The DNA of the CDR3 is TGTGCCAGCAGTTCAGCGGGAAATGCCTACGAGCAGTACTTC. Its protein product is CASSSAGNAYEQYF.

J is TRBJ1-3 and V is TRBV13; D remains unclear. The germline V gene has CDR1 PRHDT and CDR2 FYEKMQ (reference sequence). V lost 6 bases, J lost 4 bases, and 16 bases lay in between. The CDR3 length is 15 residues. Written as DNA, the CDR3 is TGTGCCAGCAGAGATACACCTGGTCCGGGAAACACCATATATTTT. Its translation is CASRDTPGPGNTIYF.

The chain is built from TRBV5-5 and TRBJ1-3; no definite D call. Per the germline V gene, CDR1 is SGHKS and CDR2 is YYEKEE (reference sequence). The CDR3 totals 14 residues. Deletions cut 2 bases from V and 0 bases from J, with 6 bases between. The CDR3 loop reads CASSFSSSGNTIYF. CDR3 sequence (DNA): TGTGCCAGCAGCTTTTCGTCCTCTGGAAACACCATATATTTT.

Comments on this clone: A much larger clone lies one base from this, so it may be a read error. The chain carries TRBV19 and TRBJ1-4; D might be TRBD1 (5 bases). Deletions cut 5 bases from V and 4 bases from J, with 17 bases between. The V gene's germline CDR1 is LNHDA and CDR2 SQIVND (reference sequence). The CDR3 is 16 amino acids. This chain's CDR3 is CASSGQSGTHNEKLFF. Written as DNA, the CDR3 is TGTGCCAGTAGTGGGCAGAGTGGGACGCATAATGAAAAACTGTTTTTT. Based on the CDR3 plus reference TRBV19 and TRBJ1-4, the full variable domain is DGGITQSPKYLFRKEGQNVTLSCEQNLNHDAMYWYRQDPGQGLRLIYYSQIVNDFQKGDIAEGYSVSREKKESFPLTVTSAQKNPTAFYLCASSGQSGTHNEKLFFGSGTQLSVL.